This TCR beta chain was identified during a study of shared clonotypes between healthy human individuals. The study's findings and limits: Non-shared clonotypes were found to have lower generation probabilities than the clonotypes that were shared by all four of the sorted-subset donors. On the whole, naive subsets had larger estimated richness than memory subsets had.

Free of recent acute infections or vaccinations, the donors were healthy HIV-negative adults. From CD4+ cells came CD45RA+ naive and CD45RA-negative memory subsets. This clone was seen just once. What it recognizes is unknown. This table comes from immunoSEQ multiplex PCR, and its TCRdb copy is limited to in-frame clones, with some not included. Among 800,000 to 1,200,000 clones listed, roughly 74% were seen once. Sequencing was carried out using memory CD4+ T cells from PBMCs. The subset: CD45RA-negative fraction. The TCR sequence derives from a man younger than 30 in good health. Some clones in this sample may be carry-over from other donors' samples.

CDR3 sequence reads: CASSPQGANTEAFF. DNA for the CDR3: TGTGCCAGCAGCCCACAGGGGGCCAACACTGAAGCTTTCTTT. This chain uses TRBV9 with TRBJ1-1; 9 bases map to TRBD1. The CDR3 has 14 residues. CDR1 and CDR2 from the germline V gene are SGDLS and YYNGEE. Unmatched junction bases numbered 3, after V lost 4 bases and J lost 2 bases. The full variable domain, with the rest looked up from reference TRBV9 and TRBJ1-1, is DSGVTQTPKHLITATGQRVTLRCSPRSGDLSVYWYQQSLDQGLQFLIQYYNGEERAKGNILERFSAQQFPDLHSELNLSSLELGDSALYFCASSPQGANTEAFFGQGTRLTVV.